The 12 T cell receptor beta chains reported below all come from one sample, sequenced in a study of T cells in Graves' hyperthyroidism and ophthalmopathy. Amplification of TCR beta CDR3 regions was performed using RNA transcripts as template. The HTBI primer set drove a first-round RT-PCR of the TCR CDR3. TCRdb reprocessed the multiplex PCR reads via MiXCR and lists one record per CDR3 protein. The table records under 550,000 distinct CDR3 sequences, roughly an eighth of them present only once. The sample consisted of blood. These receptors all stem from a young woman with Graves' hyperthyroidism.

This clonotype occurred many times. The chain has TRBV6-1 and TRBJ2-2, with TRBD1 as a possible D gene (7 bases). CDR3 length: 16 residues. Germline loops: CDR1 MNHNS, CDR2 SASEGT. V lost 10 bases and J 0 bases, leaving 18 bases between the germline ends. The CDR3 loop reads CATSRQGGTNTGELFF. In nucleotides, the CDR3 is TGTGCCACTTCTCGTCAGGGGGGCACGAACACCGGGGAGCTGTTTTTT.

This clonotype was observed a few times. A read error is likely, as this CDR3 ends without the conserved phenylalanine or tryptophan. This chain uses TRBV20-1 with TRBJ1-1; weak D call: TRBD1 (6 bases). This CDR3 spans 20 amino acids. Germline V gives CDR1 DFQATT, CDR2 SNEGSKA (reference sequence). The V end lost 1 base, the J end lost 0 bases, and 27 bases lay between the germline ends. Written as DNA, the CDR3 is TGCAGTGCTAGAGGTGTGCCCAGGGGTAGTTGGGGGGCACTGAACACTGAAGCTTTCCTT. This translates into CSARGVPRGSWGALNTEAFL.

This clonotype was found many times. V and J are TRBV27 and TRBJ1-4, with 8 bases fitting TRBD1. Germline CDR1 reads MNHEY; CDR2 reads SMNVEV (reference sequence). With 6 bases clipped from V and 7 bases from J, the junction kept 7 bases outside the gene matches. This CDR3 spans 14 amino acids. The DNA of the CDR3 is TGTGCCAGCAGCTTTGGACAGGGTCGTGAAAAACTGTTTTTT. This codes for CASSFGQGREKLFF.

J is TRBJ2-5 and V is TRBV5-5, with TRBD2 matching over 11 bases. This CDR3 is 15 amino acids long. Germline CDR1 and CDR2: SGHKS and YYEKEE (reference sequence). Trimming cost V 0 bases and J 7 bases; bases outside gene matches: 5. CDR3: CASSLETSGIATQYF. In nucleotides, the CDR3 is TGTGCCAGCAGCTTGGAGACTAGCGGGATCGCGACCCAGTACTTC.

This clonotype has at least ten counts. Written as DNA, the CDR3 is TGTGCCAGCAGTCCCACAGGGATCTTTGAGACCCAGTACTTC. This gives the protein CASSPTGIFETQYF. V and J are TRBV2 and TRBJ2-5; TRBD1 might be the D (6 bases). Germline CDR1 SNHLY, CDR2 FYNNEI. Trimming left V 5 bases short and J 5 bases short, with 15 bases between. The CDR3 totals 14 residues.

The CDR3 DNA reads as TGTGCCAGCAGGGAGGGAGGGGAAGCCTACGAGCAGTACTTC. Its translation is CASREGGEAYEQYF. The chain combines TRBV12-3 or TRBV12-4 with TRBJ2-7; the match to TRBD2 covers 7 bases. This CDR3 has 14 residues. The V segment lost 6 bases and the J segment 2 bases; nucleotides outside the gene matches: 7.

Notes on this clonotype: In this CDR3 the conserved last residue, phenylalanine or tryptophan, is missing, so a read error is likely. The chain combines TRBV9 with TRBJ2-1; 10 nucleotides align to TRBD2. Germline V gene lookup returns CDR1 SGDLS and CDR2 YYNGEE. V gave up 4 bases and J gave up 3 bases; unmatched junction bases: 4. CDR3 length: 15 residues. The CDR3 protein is CASSSSGSVYNEQFL. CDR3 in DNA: TGTGCCAGCAGCTCTAGCGGGAGTGTCTACAATGAGCAGTTCCTC.

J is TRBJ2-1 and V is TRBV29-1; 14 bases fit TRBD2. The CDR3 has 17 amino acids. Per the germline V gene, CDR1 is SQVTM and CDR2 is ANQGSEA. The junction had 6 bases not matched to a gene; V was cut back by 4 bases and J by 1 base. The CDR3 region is CSVGLAGGMSSYNEQFF. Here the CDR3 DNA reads TGCAGCGTTGGACTAGCGGGAGGGATGTCTTCCTACAATGAGCAGTTCTTC.

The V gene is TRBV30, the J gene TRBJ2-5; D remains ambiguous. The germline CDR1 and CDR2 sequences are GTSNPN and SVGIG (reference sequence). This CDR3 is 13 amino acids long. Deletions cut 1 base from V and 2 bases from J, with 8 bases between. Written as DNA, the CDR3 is TGTGCCTGGAGTGCCGGGCCTCAAGAGACCCAGTACTTC. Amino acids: CAWSAGPQETQYF.

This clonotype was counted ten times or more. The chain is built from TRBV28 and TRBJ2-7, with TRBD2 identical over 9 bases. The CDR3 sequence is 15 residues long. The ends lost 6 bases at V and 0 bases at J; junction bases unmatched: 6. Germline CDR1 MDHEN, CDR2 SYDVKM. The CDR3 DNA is TGTGCCAGCAGCTCCCGGACTAGCGCCTCCTACGAGCAGTACTTC. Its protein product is CASSSRTSASYEQYF.

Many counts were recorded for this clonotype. This chain's CDR3 is CASSYSRTSGNGNEQFF. The CDR3 coding sequence is TGTGCCAGCAGTTATTCCCGGACTAGCGGGAATGGTAATGAGCAGTTCTTC. The chain recombines TRBV6-1 with TRBJ2-1; 12 nucleotides line up with TRBD2. This CDR3 contains 17 residues. Germline loops: CDR1 MNHNS, CDR2 SASEGT. J lost 7 bases, V lost 5 bases, and 12 bases had no gene match.

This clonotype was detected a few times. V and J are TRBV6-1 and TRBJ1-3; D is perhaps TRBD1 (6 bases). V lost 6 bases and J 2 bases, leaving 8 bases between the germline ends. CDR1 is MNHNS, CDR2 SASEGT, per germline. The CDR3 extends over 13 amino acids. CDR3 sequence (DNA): TGTGCCAGCAGCGGACAGCCTGGAAACACCATATATTTT. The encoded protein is CASSGQPGNTIYF.